What follows describes a single TCR beta chain. Assay used: immunoSEQ multiplex PCR; TCRdb lists only in-frame clones, some missing. This sample yields almost 50,000 clones, of which around 90% are seen a single time; about 3.9% belongs to the top ten. The sample is drawn from a study of blood T cell repertoires in COVID-19. Study-wide background: Nucleic acid was either cDNA or gDNA, and it came from T cells, B-cell-depleted T cells, or PBMCs.

CDR1 and CDR2 from the germline V gene are MGHRA and YSYEKL. The CDR3 spans 12 residues. V lost 6 bases and J lost 0, with 6 bases in between. This chain joins TRBV4-1 and TRBJ2-7, with a weak D call TRBD1 (5 bases). Material for sequencing was peripheral blood. The sequence came from a human donor in a cohort sampled during active COVID-19. CDR3 bases: TGCGCCAGCAGGGACAACTCCTACGAGCAGTACTTC. It encodes CASRDNSYEQYF.